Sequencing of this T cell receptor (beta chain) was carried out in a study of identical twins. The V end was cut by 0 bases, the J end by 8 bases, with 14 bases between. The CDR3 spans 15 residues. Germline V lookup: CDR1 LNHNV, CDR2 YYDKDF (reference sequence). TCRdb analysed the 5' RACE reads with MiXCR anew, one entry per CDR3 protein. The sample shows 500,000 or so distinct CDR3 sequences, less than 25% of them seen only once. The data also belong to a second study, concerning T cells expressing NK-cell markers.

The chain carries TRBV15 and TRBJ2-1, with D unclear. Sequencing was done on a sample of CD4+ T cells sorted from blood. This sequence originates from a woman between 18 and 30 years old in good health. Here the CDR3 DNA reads TGTGCCACCAGCAGAGATTTGGTGCATAGCCATGAGCAGTTCTTC. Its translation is CATSRDLVHSHEQFF.